This TCR beta chain was sequenced in a study of blood T cell repertoires in COVID-19. Whole-study context: Samples taken during acute and convalescent COVID-19 were collected in the United States, Italy and Spain. PBMCs, B-cell-depleted T cells, or T cells were the source of the cDNA or gDNA that made up the material.

The CDR3 length is 15 residues. Trimming shortened V by 10 bases and J by 0 bases, and 16 bases separated the two germline ends. Per the germline V gene, CDR1 is MNHEY and CDR2 is SVGAGI. In the source study's methods: Nucleated cell counts were estimated from reference gene primer amplification. Clones were read by immunoSEQ multiplex PCR, and TCRdb kept only the in-frame ones, dropping some. D and trimming were read from the DNA, whereas the V and J calls and clone size are those reported in that table. The repertoire holds fewer than 300,000 clones, around 82% seen once, with 2.5% to 3.5% in the top ten.

The sample comprised peripheral blood. The sequence derives from a young woman with acute or convalescent COVID-19. This rearrangement joins TRBV6-5 to TRBJ1-3, with a possible D match to TRBD1 (5 bases). CDR3 amino acids: CATGRRGDSGNTIYF. The CDR3 DNA reads TGTGCCACCGGCCGTCGGGGGGACTCTGGAAACACCATATATTTT.